This TCR beta chain was identified in a study of T cell responses to AZD1222 COVID-19 vaccine. Study-level findings and limits: Spike was spanned by vaccine-associated CD4 TCRs, which were dominant at 160-218 and 743-854. At baseline, just 5 or 6 AZD1222 recipients tested seropositive. The sample set comprised mostly white British donors with more females, and clonal diversity was possibly underestimated.

The CDR3 length is 13 residues. V lost 5 bases to trimming and J lost 0 bases, with 11 bases between them. Germline V lookup: CDR1 SQVTM, CDR2 ANQGSEA. The table came from immunoSEQ multiplex PCR; TCRdb's copy has only in-frame clones and leaves some out. The sample lists around 140,000 clones, about 90% occurring once. Worth noting for this clone: Its target is not known.

The sample in question was peripheral blood, obtained 28 days after the second AZD1222 dose. This chain uses TRBV29-1 with TRBJ2-7; D uncertain. This receptor was identified in an adult who received the AZD1222 COVID-19 vaccine. This CDR3 reads CSVLVDSSYEQYF. The CDR3 DNA reads as TGCAGCGTTCTCGTGGATAGCTCCTACGAGCAGTACTTC.